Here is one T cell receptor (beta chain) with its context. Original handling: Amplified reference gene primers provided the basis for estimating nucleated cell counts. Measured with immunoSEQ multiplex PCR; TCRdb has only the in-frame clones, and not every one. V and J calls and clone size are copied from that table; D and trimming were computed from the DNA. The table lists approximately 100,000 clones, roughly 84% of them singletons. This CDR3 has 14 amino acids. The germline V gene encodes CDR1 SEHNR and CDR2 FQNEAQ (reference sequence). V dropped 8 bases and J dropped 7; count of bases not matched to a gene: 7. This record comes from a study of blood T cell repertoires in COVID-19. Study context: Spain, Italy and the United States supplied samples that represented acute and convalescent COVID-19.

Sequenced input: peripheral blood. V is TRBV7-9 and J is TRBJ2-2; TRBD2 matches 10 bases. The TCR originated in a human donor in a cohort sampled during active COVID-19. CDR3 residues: CASQREGHGGELFF. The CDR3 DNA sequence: TGTGCCAGCCAGCGGGAGGGCCATGGCGGGGAGCTGTTTTTT.